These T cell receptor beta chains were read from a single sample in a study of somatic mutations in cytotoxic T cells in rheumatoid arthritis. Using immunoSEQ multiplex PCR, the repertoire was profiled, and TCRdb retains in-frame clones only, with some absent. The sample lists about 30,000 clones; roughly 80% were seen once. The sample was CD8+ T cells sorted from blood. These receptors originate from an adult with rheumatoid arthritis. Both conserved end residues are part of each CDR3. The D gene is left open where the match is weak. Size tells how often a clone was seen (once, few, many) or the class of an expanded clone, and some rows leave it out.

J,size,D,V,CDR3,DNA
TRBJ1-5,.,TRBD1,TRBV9,CASSVGRGGDRRPYSNQPQHF,TGTGCCAGCAGCGTAGGACGGGGGGGGGACAGGCGCCCTTATAGCAATCAGCCCCAGCATTTT
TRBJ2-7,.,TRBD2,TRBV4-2,CASSQESLAGAYEQYF,TGTGCCAGCAGCCAAGAAAGTCTAGCGGGGGCCTACGAGCAGTACTTC
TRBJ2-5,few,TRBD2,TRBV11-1,CASSPGTSGPQETQYF,TGTGCCAGCAGCCCCGGGACTAGCGGGCCCCAAGAGACCCAGTACTTC
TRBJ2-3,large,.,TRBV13,CASSLGRGTDTQYF,TGTGCCAGCAGCTTAGGCCGGGGCACAGATACGCAGTATTTT
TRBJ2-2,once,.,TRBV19,CASSIVPGDTGELFF,TGTGCCAGTAGTATAGTGCCCGGAGACACCGGGGAGCTGTTTTTT
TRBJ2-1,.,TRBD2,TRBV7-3,CASSLLAGGGREQFF,TGTGCCAGCAGCTTACTAGCGGGGGGAGGGCGTGAGCAGTTCTTC
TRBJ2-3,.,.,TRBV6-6,CASTYGRDTQYF,TGTGCCAGCACCTACGGCCGAGATACGCAGTATTTT
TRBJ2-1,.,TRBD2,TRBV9,CASSVGASGGNEQFF,TGTGCCAGCAGCGTAGGGGCTAGCGGGGGCAATGAGCAGTTCTTC
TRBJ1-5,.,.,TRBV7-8,CASSLSGGGFVNQPQHF,TGTGCCAGCAGCTTATCTGGGGGGGGATTTGTCAATCAGCCCCAGCATTTT
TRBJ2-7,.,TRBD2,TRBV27,CATSSGATYEQYF,TGTGCCACCTCTAGCGGAGCTACCTACGAGCAGTACTTC
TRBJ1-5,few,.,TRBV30,CAWSAGSNQPQHF,TGTGCCTGGAGTGCAGGGAGCAATCAGCCCCAGCATTTT
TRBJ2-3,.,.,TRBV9,CASSVEVGNTDTQYF,TGTGCCAGCAGCGTAGAGGTGGGGAACACAGATACGCAGTATTTT
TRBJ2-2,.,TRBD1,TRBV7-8,CASIEGQGEVTGELFF,TGTGCCAGCATCGAGGGACAGGGGGAAGTTACCGGGGAGCTGTTTTTT
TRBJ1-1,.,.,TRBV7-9,CASSLGQSEAFF,TGTGCCAGTAGCTTAGGGCAGTCGGAAGCTTTCTTT
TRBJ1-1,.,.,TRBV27,CASSLGGAIAEAFF,TGTGCCAGCAGTTTGGGGGGGGCAATCGCTGAAGCTTTCTTT
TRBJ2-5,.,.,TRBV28,CASSLSGTQYF,TGTGCCAGCAGTTTATCGGGGACCCAGTACTTC
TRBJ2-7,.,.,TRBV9,CASSVDVGGEQYF,TGTGCCAGCAGCGTAGACGTGGGTGGCGAGCAGTACTTC
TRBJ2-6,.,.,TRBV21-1,CASSGLQQSRANVLTF,TGTGCCAGCAGCGGGCTACAACAAAGTCGGGCCAACGTCCTGACTTTC
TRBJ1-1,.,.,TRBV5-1,CASSWGGLGGNTEAFF,TGCGCCAGCAGCTGGGGGGGCTTAGGCGGGAACACTGAAGCTTTCTTT
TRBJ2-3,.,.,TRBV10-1,CASSDVLGVSTDTQYF,TGCGCCAGCAGTGATGTCTTGGGGGTGAGCACAGATACGCAGTATTTT
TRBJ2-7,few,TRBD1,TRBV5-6,CASSSPVNRGTYEQYF,TGTGCCAGCAGCTCGCCCGTGAACAGGGGGACCTACGAGCAGTACTTC
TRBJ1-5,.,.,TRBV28,CASSLEGTLRNQPQHF,TGTGCCAGCAGTTTAGAAGGGACACTACGCAATCAGCCCCAGCATTTT
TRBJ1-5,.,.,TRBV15,CATSRDRRTYSNQPQHF,TGTGCCACCAGCAGAGATCGACGGACTTATAGCAATCAGCCCCAGCATTTT
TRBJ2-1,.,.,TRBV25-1,CASGAHLHHEQFF,TGTGCCAGCGGTGCTCACCTACACCATGAGCAGTTCTTC
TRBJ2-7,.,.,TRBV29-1,CSVEDPAGGYEQYF,TGCAGCGTTGAAGATCCTGCAGGGGGGTACGAGCAGTACTTC
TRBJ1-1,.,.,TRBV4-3,CASSRRGGPSTEAFF,TGCGCCAGCAGCCGCCGAGGGGGTCCGAGCACTGAAGCTTTCTTT
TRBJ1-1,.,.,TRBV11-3,CASSGRDLNTEAFF,TGTGCCAGCAGCGGCCGTGACTTGAACACTGAAGCTTTCTTT
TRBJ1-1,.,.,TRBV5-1,CASSLGWEGTEAFF,TGCGCCAGCAGCTTGGGGTGGGAAGGCACTGAAGCTTTCTTT
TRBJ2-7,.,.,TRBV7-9,CASSLDGGRVYEQYF,TGTGCCAGCAGCTTAGACGGGGGCAGGGTCTACGAGCAGTACTTC
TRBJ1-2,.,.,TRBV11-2,CASSLDGQANYGYTF,TGTGCCAGCAGCTTAGATGGACAAGCTAACTATGGCTACACCTTC
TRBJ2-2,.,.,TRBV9,CASSTSGANTGELFF,TGTGCCAGCAGCACCTCGGGAGCGAACACCGGGGAGCTGTTTTTT
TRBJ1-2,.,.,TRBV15,CATSSSFGAGSHYGYTF,TGTGCCACCAGCAGTTCCTTCGGTGCTGGGTCGCACTATGGCTACACCTTC